This TCR beta chain was documented in a study of beta chain features in type 1 diabetes. Findings of the study overall: For cells with high TCR expression, cDNA sequencing could yield over-representation. In all four CD4+ subsets, TCRB CDR3 length was significantly, moderately reduced in type 1 diabetes.

The entirety of the isolated RNA underwent reverse transcription, so expressed TCRB transcripts were sequenced. Sequenced by immunoSEQ multiplex PCR; TCRdb stores in-frame clones only, minus some. The sample records 500,000 to 650,000 clones, around 12% being singletons. This CDR3 comprises 16 residues. Germline V gives CDR1 SEHNR, CDR2 FQNEAQ (reference sequence). Trimming stripped 5 bases from V and 4 bases from J, with 18 bases between. A single heparinised blood sample, averaging roughly 0.11 L, was obtained per donor. A remark on this clone: The antigen remains undetermined.

This TCR was sampled from a man aged 25 to 40 with type 1 diabetes. Source material: naive CD4+ T cells from blood. The chain combines TRBV7-9 with TRBJ2-1; D not certain. The CDR3 DNA is TGTGCCAGCAGCAAACTCTTAGCAACGGATTACAATGAGCAGTTCTTC. This codes for CASSKLLATDYNEQFF.